This T cell receptor (beta chain) comes out of a study of identical twins. The CDR3 loop spans 16 amino acids. V trimming: 0 bases; J trimming: 4 bases; junction bases outside the gene matches: 9. Per germline, CDR1 SGDLS and CDR2 YYNGEE. Template switching (which added a universal primer site) was used, and cDNA carried unique molecular identifiers. TCRdb fed the 5' RACE reads into MiXCR, producing one record per CDR3 protein. The data contain roughly 720,000 distinct CDR3 sequences, roughly 18% of them singletons. This clonotype turned up a few times. This same sample was also part of a study on T cells expressing NK-cell markers. According to that study: In more than 5 donors, dominant CD3+CD56+NKG2C+ clones formed roughly 1.0-7.5% of CD8+ cells.

Sample: PBMCs. The chain employs TRBV9 and TRBJ2-5; 7 positions match TRBD2. The sequence was collected from a woman aged 18-29 years in good health. The CDR3 DNA reads TGTGCCAGCAGCGTAGCAAGCGGGAAGGGGCCAGAGACCCAGTACTTC. Its protein product is CASSVASGKGPETQYF.